The following is a T cell receptor (beta chain) sequence with its context. Its antigen is not known. Reverse transcribing all isolated RNA meant expressed TCRB transcripts were sequenced. The average output of naive, central memory and regulatory T cell samples was a few million reads. The method was immunoSEQ multiplex PCR; TCRdb's version includes in-frame clones alone and lacks a portion of them. This table holds 630,000 or so clones, around 15% found once. The sample comes from a study of beta chain features in type 1 diabetes. Study summary: Sorted cells examined across all samples numbered 95 million to 120 million. General study results and limits: A moderate, significant TCRB CDR3 shortening appeared in type 1 diabetes across four CD4+ subsets. Naive, central memory and regulatory TCRB repertoires appeared more similar among patients than healthy donors.

The CDR3 sequence is 15 residues long. The germline V gene has CDR1 SGHTA and CDR2 FQGNSA. V gave up 4 bases and J gave up 9 bases; unmatched junction bases: 8. A single heparinised blood sample, averaging about 120 mL, was obtained per donor. Sequenced input: naive CD4+ T cells from blood. The J gene is TRBJ2-1, the V gene TRBV7-2; 11 bases are shared with TRBD2. The TCR sequence derives from a young man with type 1 diabetes. CDR3 in amino acids: CASSSLAGDSSEQFF. The DNA of the CDR3 is TGTGCCAGCAGCTCACTAGCGGGAGATTCGAGTGAGCAGTTCTTC. The entire variable domain, with the rest obtained from reference TRBV7-2 and TRBJ2-1, is as follows: GAGVSQSPSNKVTEKGKDVELRCDPISGHTALYWYRQSLGQGLEFLIYFQGNSAPDKSGLPSDRFSAERTGGSVSTLTIQRTQQEDSAVYLCASSSLAGDSSEQFFGPGTRLTVL.